This TCR beta chain derives from a study of OX40 agonist ivuxolimab in advanced cancers. Trimming pared 1 base from V and 0 bases from J, leaving 11 bases between. Per germline, CDR1 SGHVS and CDR2 FNYEAQ. The CDR3 has 16 amino acids. Method: immunoSEQ multiplex PCR; TCRdb's copy keeps in-frame clones and lacks some. In the table there are more than 20,000 clones, roughly nine tenths of which are singletons. The sequence was obtained from an adult with an advanced solid tumor such as melanoma, head and neck, liver or kidney cancer. The specimen was CD4+ or CD8+ T cells sorted from blood, collected in a trial of the OX40 agonist ivuxolimab. The chain employs TRBV7-6 and TRBJ2-3, with D tentatively TRBD2 (6 bases). The CDR3 reads CASSLDLATSTDTQYF. The CDR3 DNA is TGTGCCAGCAGCTTAGATCTAGCGACTAGCACAGATACGCAGTATTTT.